The present T cell receptor beta chain was sequenced within a study of blood T cell repertoires in COVID-19 (dated by TCRdb to about 2020). Looking at the study overall: Samples from collaborators originated in the United States, Italy and Spain and spanned both the acute and convalescent phases of COVID-19. The prospective study material was composed of cDNA or gDNA derived from T cells, B-cell-depleted T cells, or PBMCs. The dataset comprised deeply sampled blood TCRbeta repertoires from subjects exposed to, actively infected with, or recovered from COVID-19. A freely available public database, intended as a resource for researchers studying the immune response to SARS-CoV-2, is where the repertoires were released. Samples were obtained from the ongoing ImmuneRACE study (first 160 participants) and from some 1,300 subjects provided by 6 global collaborators. A de-identified subject ID, COVID-19 status, age in years and sex were almost always included in the sample metadata. HLA class I and class II types, where available, came from metadata supplied by the sample provider rather than from assay-based typing.

TCRbeta CDR3 regions were amplified from genomic DNA using the immunoSEQ Assay, a bias-controlled multiplex PCR. Per the source publication's procedure: The number of nucleated cells in each sample was estimated by amplification of reference gene primers within the assay. To quantify the absolute abundance of each unique TCRbeta CDR3 rearrangement, sequence reads were collapsed and filtered. For each sample, productive Simpson clonality was calculated by taking the square root of Simpson's diversity index across productive rearrangements. TCRdb retrieved this table from immuneACCESS and kept in-frame rearrangements only. Not all clones are present; in checked studies, unresolved V genes account for under half, and no reason is known for the remainder. That table is the source of V, J and clone size, and D and trimming were worked out from the DNA. Present in this sample are 60,000 to 80,000 clones, over 75% of which were seen just once. Of the sample, 15% to 20% falls within the top ten clones.

Concerning this clone: The antigen it recognizes is unknown. Per-base quality was not reported, and no clone a single base away is much larger than it.

Results and caveats for the whole study, not just this receptor: The quantity of clinical and demographic metadata differed by source and by participant and was supplied without curation.

The germline V gene sets CDR1 to KGHSH and CDR2 to LQKENI. The germline ends are 14 bases apart after V is trimmed by 2 bases and J by 3 bases. Spanning cysteine to phenylalanine, the CDR3 consists of 15 amino acids. The DNA shown is the 45-base CDR3, in frame from base 1. One collaborating source in Seattle enrolled patients during active infection and followed them longitudinally through the course of disease. Whole blood was collected in K2EDTA tubes by collaborating institutions according to the institutions' own protocols. Collaborator samples were shipped for TCRbeta analysis as frozen whole blood, isolated PBMCs, or DNA extracted from either sample type.

This clonotype was sampled from a woman aged 60-75 years with COVID-19, enrolled during active disease. Here the chain combines TRBV18 and TRBJ2-7; perhaps TRBD1 is the D gene, with 6 bases matching. The sequencing sample was made of peripheral blood. The CDR3 amino acid sequence is: CASSPFPGVDYEQYF. The bases read TGTGCCAGCTCACCATTCCCAGGGGTCGACTACGAGCAGTACTTC.